This T cell receptor (beta chain) is from a study of blood T cells in healthy people across ages. A J-beta primer mix and a sample-barcoded 5' primer were used in a second PCR of roughly 7 to 12 cycles. Each cDNA molecule received a tag from a template-switch adaptor that had 12 random nucleotides. TCRdb used MiXCR to reprocess the 5' RACE reads, holding one entry per CDR3 protein. The sample yields about 970,000 distinct CDR3 sequences, roughly 50% seen once. This clonotype has more than one count but fewer than ten. Total RNA was isolated from each sample in quantities of at least 6 micrograms. CDR3 length: 11 amino acids. Germline V gene lookup returns CDR1 MNHEY and CDR2 SVGEGT. V shed 6 bases and J 7 bases; nucleotides not matched to a gene: 1.

The sequence was collected from a woman aged 55 to 70 in good health. The chain joins TRBV6-2 or TRBV6-3 to TRBJ2-7; TRBD1 matches 9 bases. Sequencing used blood. This chain's CDR3 is CASRGTGEQYF. Written as DNA, the CDR3 is TGTGCCAGCAGAGGGACAGGGGAGCAGTACTTC.